This T cell receptor (beta chain) was retrieved from a study of T cell repertoires in cytomegalovirus infection. Study-wide results and caveats: Summed frequency of public TCR beta families distinguished CMV carriers with the relevant HLA. HLA-C-restricted CMV-specific TCR beta clonotypes were dominant in the ex vivo response.

The CDR3 is 13 amino acids. In germline, CDR1 is SGHTA, CDR2 FQGNSA. The V and J ends lost 7 bases and 2 bases, in that order; junction bases with no gene match: 4. There are a few counts of this clonotype. Its antigen is unidentified. A single record per CDR3 protein comes from TCRdb applying MiXCR to the reads. The repertoire includes a few hundred thousand distinct CDR3 sequences, 40% of them detected once, and over 45% sits in the top ten. The chain joins TRBV7-2 to TRBJ2-5, with TRBD1 matching 7 bases. The clonotype originates from a human donor in good health (CMV status not recorded). Some clones in this sample may be carry-over from other donors' samples. Material: cultured PBMCs, obtained from culture after CMV antigen stimulation. The CDR3 protein is CASTRDRQETQYF. The DNA for the CDR3 is TGTGCCAGCACCCGGGACAGACAAGAGACCCAGTACTTC.